These T cell receptor beta chains were read from a single sample in a study of blood T cell repertoires in COVID-19. Here immunoSEQ multiplex PCR was the method, and the copy in TCRdb shows in-frame clones only, minus some. The sample lists under 45,000 clones, around four fifths occurring once. Sample: peripheral blood. These receptors were obtained from an elderly woman with active or convalescent COVID-19. The CDR3 runs from the conserved cysteine through the conserved F or W. The D gene is left open where the match is weak. Part of the rows lack a size; the others show once, few, many or a class for expanded clones.

DNA | CDR3 | J | D | size | V
TGTGCCAGCAGCCCCTGGACAATGGGGGAGACCCAGTACTTC | CASSPWTMGETQYF | TRBJ2-5 | NA | once | TRBV11-2
TGTGCCAGCAGTTACTACAGGGTGGTGATCACTGAAGCTTTCTTT | CASSYYRVVITEAFF | TRBJ1-1 | NA | NA | TRBV6-2/TRBV6-3
TGCGCGACAGCGGTGGTAGCGGCTAACAATGAGCAGTTCTTC | CATAVVAANNEQFF | TRBJ2-1 | NA | NA | TRBV5-1
TGTGCCAGCAGCTCGACAGGGTCCAATCAGCCCCAGCATTTT | CASSSTGSNQPQHF | TRBJ1-5 | TRBD1 | NA | TRBV5-4
TGTGCCAGCAGCTTAGAGGGGGCAGAGACCCAGTACTTC | CASSLEGAETQYF | TRBJ2-5 | NA | NA | TRBV11-2
TGTGCCAGCAGCCGAGGGACTAGCGGCACAGATACGCAGTATTTT | CASSRGTSGTDTQYF | TRBJ2-3 | TRBD2 | once | TRBV7-8
TGTGCCAGCATCCCCACTAGCGGGAGTAACACCGGGGAGCTGTTTTTT | CASIPTSGSNTGELFF | TRBJ2-2 | TRBD2 | NA | TRBV7-2
TGTGCCAGCAGTTACTCGAGGTCTGTTCTAGATGAGTTCTTC | CASSYSRSVLDEFF | TRBJ2-1 | NA | NA | TRBV6-5
TGCGCCAGCAGCCAACCGGGAGCAGGATCACCCCTCCACTTT | CASSQPGAGSPLHF | TRBJ1-6 | NA | NA | TRBV4-3
TGTGCCAGCACCCCTGGGGAGGGCAGGGGATTCAGTAACACTGAAGCTTTCTTT | CASTPGEGRGFSNTEAFF | TRBJ1-1 | NA | NA | TRBV5-4
TGTGCCAGCAGGGACAGGGGGCTGCAGCCCCAGCATTTT | CASRDRGLQPQHF | TRBJ1-5 | TRBD1 | NA | TRBV2
TGTGCCAGCAGAACGGGGAAATCACCCCTCCACTTT | CASRTGKSPLHF | TRBJ1-6 | NA | NA | TRBV6-5
TGTGCCACCAGCAGAGATTTTAGCAAGGTTTATGGCTACACCTTC | CATSRDFSKVYGYTF | TRBJ1-2 | NA | NA | TRBV15
TGTGCCAGCAGCTTGGGACAGGGGGCGCCCACCGGGGAGCTGTTTTTT | CASSLGQGAPTGELFF | TRBJ2-2 | TRBD1 | NA | TRBV5-4
TGTGCCACCAGCAGAGGGGCCTCTGGAAACACCATATATTTT | CATSRGASGNTIYF | TRBJ1-3 | NA | NA | TRBV15
TGTGCCAGCAGCCCCCGACAGGGAATTGAGGCTGAAGCTTTCTTT | CASSPRQGIEAEAFF | TRBJ1-1 | TRBD1 | NA | TRBV7-2
TGCGCCAGCAGCGTCAGACCCGAGGGCAATGAGCAGTTCTTC | CASSVRPEGNEQFF | TRBJ2-1 | NA | NA | TRBV5-1
TGTGCCAGTAGGACTAGCGGGGGGTTCTCGGGACCTTACAATGAGCAGTTCTTC | CASRTSGGFSGPYNEQFF | TRBJ2-1 | TRBD2 | few | TRBV19
TGCGCCAGCAGCCAAGAGAGGACTAGCGGAGGCACAGATACGCAGTATTTT | CASSQERTSGGTDTQYF | TRBJ2-3 | TRBD2 | NA | TRBV4-3
TGTGCCAGCGGGGGGGAGAGCACAGATACGCAGTATTTT | CASGGESTDTQYF | TRBJ2-3 | TRBD2 | NA | TRBV28
TGTGCCAGCAGTTTAGGAGGGAGGTACCCCTACAATGAGCAGTTCTTC | CASSLGGRYPYNEQFF | TRBJ2-1 | NA | NA | TRBV27
TGTGCCACCATGGACAGGGGGTCTGGCTACACCTTC | CATMDRGSGYTF | TRBJ1-2 | TRBD1 | NA | TRBV10-3
TGTGCCAGTAGTATTGGTCGAGGTGGCGAGCAGTACTTC | CASSIGRGGEQYF | TRBJ2-7 | NA | NA | TRBV19
TGTGCCAGTAGGCAGACAGGGGGCCTGGATACGCAGTATTTT | CASRQTGGLDTQYF | TRBJ2-3 | TRBD1 | NA | TRBV19
TGCGCCAGCAGCGGGAGCGGGGCCCAGGGAGAGACCCAGTACTTC | CASSGSGAQGETQYF | TRBJ2-5 | TRBD2 | NA | TRBV5-1
TGCGCCAGCAGCCAAGACCTCGGGGGGGCGGAAAAACTGTTTTTT | CASSQDLGGAEKLFF | TRBJ1-4 | NA | NA | TRBV4-3
TGTGCCAGCAGCTTGGGACAGTCTAACTATGGCTACACCTTC | CASSLGQSNYGYTF | TRBJ1-2 | NA | NA | TRBV5-4
TGTGCCTGGAGTGTGTTCAGGGTAAACCCTGAAGCTTTCTTT | CAWSVFRVNPEAFF | TRBJ1-1 | NA | NA | TRBV30
TGTGCCAGCAGTTCCCTGACTAGCGGGGACCGGGGAGAGCAGTACTTC | CASSSLTSGDRGEQYF | TRBJ2-7 | TRBD2 | NA | TRBV28
TGTGCCAGTAGTTCCTCCCATTACTCTAGCACAGATACGCAGTATTTT | CASSSSHYSSTDTQYF | TRBJ2-3 | NA | NA | TRBV19
TGTGCCAGCAGCGGGACTAGCGGTTTACGGCAGTTCTTC | CASSGTSGLRQFF | TRBJ2-1 | TRBD2 | once | TRBV9
TGTGCCAGTAGTATAGGAGAATTCCCGGGGCAGTTCTTC | CASSIGEFPGQFF | TRBJ2-1 | NA | few | TRBV19
TGTGCCAGCAGCTTAGACGGCGGGATTGCCGTCGAGCAGTACTTC | CASSLDGGIAVEQYF | TRBJ2-7 | NA | NA | TRBV13
TGTGCCAGCAGGACTCCGGGACTAGCGAACACCGGGGAGCTGTTTTTT | CASRTPGLANTGELFF | TRBJ2-2 | TRBD2 | NA | TRBV7-9